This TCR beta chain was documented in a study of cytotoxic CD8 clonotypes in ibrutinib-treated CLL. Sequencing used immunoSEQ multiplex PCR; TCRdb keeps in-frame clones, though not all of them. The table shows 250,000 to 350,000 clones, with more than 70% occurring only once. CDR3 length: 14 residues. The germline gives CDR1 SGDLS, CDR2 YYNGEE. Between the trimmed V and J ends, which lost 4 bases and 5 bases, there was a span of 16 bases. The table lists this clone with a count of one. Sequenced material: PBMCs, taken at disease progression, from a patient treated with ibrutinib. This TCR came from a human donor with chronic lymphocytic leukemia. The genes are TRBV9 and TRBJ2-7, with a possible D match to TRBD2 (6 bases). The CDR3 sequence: CASSQEGSGNEQYF. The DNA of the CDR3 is TGTGCCAGCAGCCAAGAGGGTAGCGGAAACGAGCAGTACTTC.